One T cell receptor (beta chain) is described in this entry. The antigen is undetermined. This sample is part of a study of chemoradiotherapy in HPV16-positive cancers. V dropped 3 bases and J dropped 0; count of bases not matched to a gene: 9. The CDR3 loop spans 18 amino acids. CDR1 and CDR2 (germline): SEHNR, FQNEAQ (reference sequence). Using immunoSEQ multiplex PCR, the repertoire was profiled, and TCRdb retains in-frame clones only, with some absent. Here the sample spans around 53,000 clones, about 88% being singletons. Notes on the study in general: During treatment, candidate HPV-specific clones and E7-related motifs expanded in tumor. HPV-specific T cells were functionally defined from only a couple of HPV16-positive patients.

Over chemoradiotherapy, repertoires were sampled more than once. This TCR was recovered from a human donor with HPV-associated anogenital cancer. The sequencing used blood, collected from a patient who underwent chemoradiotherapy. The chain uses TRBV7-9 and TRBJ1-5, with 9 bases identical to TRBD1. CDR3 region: CASSFGSGQGNSNQPQHF. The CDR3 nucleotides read TGTGCCAGCAGCTTTGGTAGTGGACAGGGGAATAGCAATCAGCCCCAGCATTTT.